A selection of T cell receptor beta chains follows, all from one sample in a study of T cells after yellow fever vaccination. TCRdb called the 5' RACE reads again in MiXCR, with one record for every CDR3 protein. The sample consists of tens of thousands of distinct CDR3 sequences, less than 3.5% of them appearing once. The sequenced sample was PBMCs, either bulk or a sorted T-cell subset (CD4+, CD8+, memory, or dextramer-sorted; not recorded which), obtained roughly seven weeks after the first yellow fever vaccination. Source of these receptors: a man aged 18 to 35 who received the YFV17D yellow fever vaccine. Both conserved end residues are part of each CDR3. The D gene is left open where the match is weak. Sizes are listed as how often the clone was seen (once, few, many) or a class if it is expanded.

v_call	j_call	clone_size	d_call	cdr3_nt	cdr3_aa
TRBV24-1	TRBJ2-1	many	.	TGTGCCACCAGTGACAGGGTCAATGAGCAGTTCTTC	CATSDRVNEQFF
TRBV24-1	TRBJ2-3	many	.	TGTGCCACCAGTGGGTCCGGCGCAGATACGCAGTATTTT	CATSGSGADTQYF
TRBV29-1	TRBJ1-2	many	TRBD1	TGCAGCGCGGGCAGGGGGCCGCTGGGGACCTATGGCTACACCTTC	CSAGRGPLGTYGYTF
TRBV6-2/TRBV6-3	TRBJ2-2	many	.	TGTGCCAGCAGTTACTCGCTGGGGGAAATCACCGGGGAGCTGTTTTTT	CASSYSLGEITGELFF
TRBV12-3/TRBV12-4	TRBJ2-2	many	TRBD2	TGTGCCAGCAGTTACTTCCACGGGGGGGCCGGCACCGGGGAGCTGTTTTTT	CASSYFHGGAGTGELFF
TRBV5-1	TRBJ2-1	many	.	TGCGCCAGCAGCCTCCTGGCCCTCTACAATGAGCAGTTCTTC	CASSLLALYNEQFF
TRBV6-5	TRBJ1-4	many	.	TGTGCCTCGCGGTTGGGGAGGCGTGAAAAACTGTTTTTT	CASRLGRREKLFF
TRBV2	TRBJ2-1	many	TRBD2	TGTGCCAGCAGGCGGACTAGCGGTTACAATGAGCAGTTCTTC	CASRRTSGYNEQFF
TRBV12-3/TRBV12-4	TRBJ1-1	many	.	TGTGCCAGCAGTTTAGCTGGGGCAGAAGAAGCTTTCTTT	CASSLAGAEEAFF
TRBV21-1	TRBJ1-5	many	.	TGTGCCAGCAGCCAAAGTGAGGGACAGGGTTACCTTAGCAATCAGCCCCAGCATTTT	CASSQSEGQGYLSNQPQHF
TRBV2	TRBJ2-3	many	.	TGTGCCAGCACTCGCTCGGTCGCAGATACGCAGTATTTT	CASTRSVADTQYF
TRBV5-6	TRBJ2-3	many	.	TGTGCCAGCAGCTTGGACTGGTACACAGATACGCAGTATTTT	CASSLDWYTDTQYF
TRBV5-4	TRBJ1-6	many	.	TGTGCCAGCAGCTTGAGAGAAAAAAATTCACCCCTCCACTTT	CASSLREKNSPLHF